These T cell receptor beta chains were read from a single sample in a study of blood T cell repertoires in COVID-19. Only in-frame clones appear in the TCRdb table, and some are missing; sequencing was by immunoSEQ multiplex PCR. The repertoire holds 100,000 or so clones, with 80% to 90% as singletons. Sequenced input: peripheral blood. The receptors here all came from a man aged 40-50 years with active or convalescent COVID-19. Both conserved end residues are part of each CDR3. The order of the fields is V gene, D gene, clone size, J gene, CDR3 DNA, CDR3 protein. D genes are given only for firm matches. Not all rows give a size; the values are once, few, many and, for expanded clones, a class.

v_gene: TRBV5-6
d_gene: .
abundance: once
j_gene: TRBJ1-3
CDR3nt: TGTGCCAGCAGCTTGGCGGCTGGGCATAGAAACACCATATATTTT
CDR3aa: CASSLAAGHRNTIYF

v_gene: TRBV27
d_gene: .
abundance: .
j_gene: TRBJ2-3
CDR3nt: TGTGCCAGCAGTTTATTGGACAGACTTAGCACAGATACGCAGTATTTT
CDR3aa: CASSLLDRLSTDTQYF

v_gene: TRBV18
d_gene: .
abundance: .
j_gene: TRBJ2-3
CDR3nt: TGTGCCAGCTCACTGTCCCATCAAAACACAGATACGCAGTATTTT
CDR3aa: CASSLSHQNTDTQYF

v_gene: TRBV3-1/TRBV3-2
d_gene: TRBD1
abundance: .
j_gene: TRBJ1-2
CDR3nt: TGTGCCAGCAGCCCGGACAGGGGCGAGTATGGCTACACCTTC
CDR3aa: CASSPDRGEYGYTF

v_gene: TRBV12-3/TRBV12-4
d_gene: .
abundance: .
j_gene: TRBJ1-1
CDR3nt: TGTGCCAGCAGTTTAGGGGGGGGCACTGAAGCTTTCTTT
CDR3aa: CASSLGGGTEAFF

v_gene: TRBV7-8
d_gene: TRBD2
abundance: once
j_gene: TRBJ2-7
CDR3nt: TGTGCCAGCAGCTCTACTAGCGGGGGTTCCTACGAGCAGTACTTC
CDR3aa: CASSSTSGGSYEQYF

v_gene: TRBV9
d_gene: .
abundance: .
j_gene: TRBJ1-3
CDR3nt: TGTGCCAGCAGCCCTATATCGAACACCATATATTTT
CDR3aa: CASSPISNTIYF

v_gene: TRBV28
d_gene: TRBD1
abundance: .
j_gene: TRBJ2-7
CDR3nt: TGTGCCAGCAGACCGGGACAGGGGGCTAACGAGCAGTACTTC
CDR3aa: CASRPGQGANEQYF

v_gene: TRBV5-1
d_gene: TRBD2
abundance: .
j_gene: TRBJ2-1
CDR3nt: TGCGCCAGCAGTGCGGGACTAGCGTTCTACAATGAGCAGTTCTTC
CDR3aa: CASSAGLAFYNEQFF

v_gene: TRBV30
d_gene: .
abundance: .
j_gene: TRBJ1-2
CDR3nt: TGTGCCTGGAGGGGGCCAGGGCTCCCCTATGGCTACACCTTC
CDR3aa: CAWRGPGLPYGYTF

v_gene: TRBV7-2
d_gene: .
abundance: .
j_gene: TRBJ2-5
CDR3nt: TGTGCCAGCAGCGTATCATCGGGGAACCAAGAGACCCAGTACTTC
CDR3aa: CASSVSSGNQETQYF

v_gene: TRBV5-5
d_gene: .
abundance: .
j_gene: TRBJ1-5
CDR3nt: TGTGCCAGCAGCTTGCATCCAGGGACTGGGAGCAATCAGCCCCAGCATTTT
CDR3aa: CASSLHPGTGSNQPQHF